This entry describes one T cell receptor beta chain. The repertoire was sequenced with immunoSEQ multiplex PCR; TCRdb's copy has only in-frame clones and lacks some. Of 130,000 to 150,000 clones in the sample, about 91% are singletons; the top ten hold 9%. This entry comes from a study of cytomegalovirus exposure and HLA in healthy donors. Germline V gene lookup returns CDR1 MNHEY and CDR2 SMNVEV (reference sequence). The CDR3 is 15 residues long. V shed 6 bases and J 7 bases; nucleotides not matched to a gene: 8. This receptor was identified in a woman in her late teens or twenties in good health and CMV-seropositive. The material sequenced was PBMCs. The chain has TRBV27 and TRBJ1-4, with 10 bases matching TRBD1. The CDR3 here is CASSLVGTGAEKLFF. CDR3 sequence (DNA): TGTGCCAGCAGCTTGGTCGGGACAGGGGCTGAAAAACTGTTTTTT. Combining the CDR3 with reference TRBV27 and TRBJ1-4 gives the whole variable domain EAQVTQNPRYLITVTGKKLTVTCSQNMNHEYMSWYRQDPGLGLRQIYYSMNVEVTDKGDVPEGYKVSRKEKRNFPLILESPSPNQTSLYFCASSLVGTGAEKLFFGSGTQLSVL.